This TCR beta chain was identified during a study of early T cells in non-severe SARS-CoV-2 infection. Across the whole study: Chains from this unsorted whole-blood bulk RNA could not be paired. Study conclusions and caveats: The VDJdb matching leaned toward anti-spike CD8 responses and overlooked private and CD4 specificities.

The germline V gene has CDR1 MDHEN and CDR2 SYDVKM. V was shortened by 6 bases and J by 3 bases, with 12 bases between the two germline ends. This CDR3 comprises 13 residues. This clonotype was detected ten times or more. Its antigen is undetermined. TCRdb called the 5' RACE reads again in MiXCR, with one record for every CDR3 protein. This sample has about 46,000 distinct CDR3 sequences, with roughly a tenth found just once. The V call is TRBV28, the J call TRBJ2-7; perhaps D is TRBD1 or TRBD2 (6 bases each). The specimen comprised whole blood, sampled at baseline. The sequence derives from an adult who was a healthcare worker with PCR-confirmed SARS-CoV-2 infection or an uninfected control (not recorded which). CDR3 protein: CASRSGGGYEQYF. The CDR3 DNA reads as TGTGCCAGCAGAAGCGGAGGGGGCTACGAGCAGTACTTC.